This T cell receptor beta chain is from a study of cytomegalovirus exposure and HLA in healthy donors. General observations from the study: The sole available immune exposure information was CMV serostatus.

After removal of 4 bases from V and 0 bases from J, the junction contained 6 bases not matched to a gene. The CDR3 sequence is 15 residues long. CDR1 is SGHRS, CDR2 YFSETQ, per germline. For this clone: The target antigen is unknown.

The PCR made use of 60 Vbeta and 13 Jbeta primers. TCRdb's copy holds only in-frame clones and misses some; the assay was immunoSEQ multiplex PCR. Among 180,000 or so clones listed, roughly a tenth were seen once. This TCR was sampled from a woman aged 25 to 39 in good health and CMV-seropositive. The sample taken for sequencing was PBMCs. The rearrangement joins TRBV5-1 to TRBJ2-5; 7 bases align to TRBD2. CDR3 residues: CASSSGATYQETQYF. CDR3 bases: TGCGCCAGCAGCAGCGGGGCTACGTACCAAGAGACCCAGTACTTC.